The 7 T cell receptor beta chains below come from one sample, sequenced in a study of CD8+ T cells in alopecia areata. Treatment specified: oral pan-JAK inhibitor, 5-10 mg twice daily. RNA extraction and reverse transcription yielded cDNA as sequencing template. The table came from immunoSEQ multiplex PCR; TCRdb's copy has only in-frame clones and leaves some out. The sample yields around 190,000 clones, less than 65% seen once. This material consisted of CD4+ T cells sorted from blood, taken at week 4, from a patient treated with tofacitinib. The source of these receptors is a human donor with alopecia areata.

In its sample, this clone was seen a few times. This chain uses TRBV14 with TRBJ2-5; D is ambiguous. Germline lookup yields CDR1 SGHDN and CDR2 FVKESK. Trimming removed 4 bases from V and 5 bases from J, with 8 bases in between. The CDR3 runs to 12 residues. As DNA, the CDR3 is TGTGCCAGCAGCCTATCCAGGGAGACCCAGTACTTC. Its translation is CASSLSRETQYF. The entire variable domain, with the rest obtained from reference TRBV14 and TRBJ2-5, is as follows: EAGVTQFPSHSVIEKGQTVTLRCDPISGHDNLYWYRRVMGKEIKFLLHFVKESKQDESGMPNNRFLAERTGGTYSTLKVQPAELEDSGVYFCASSLSRETQYFGPGTRLLVL.

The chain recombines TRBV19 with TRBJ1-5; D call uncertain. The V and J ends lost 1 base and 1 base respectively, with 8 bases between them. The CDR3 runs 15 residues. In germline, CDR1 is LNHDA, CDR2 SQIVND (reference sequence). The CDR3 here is CASSIGLISNQPQHF. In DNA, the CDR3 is TGTGCCAGTAGTATAGGACTGATCAGCAATCAGCCCCAGCATTTT.

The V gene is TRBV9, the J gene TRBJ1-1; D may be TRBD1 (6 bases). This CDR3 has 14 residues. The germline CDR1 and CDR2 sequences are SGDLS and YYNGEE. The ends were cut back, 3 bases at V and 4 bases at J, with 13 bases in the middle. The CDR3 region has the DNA TGTGCCAGCAGCGCAGGGGTTGGGGGCACTGAAGCTTTCTTT. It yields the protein CASSAGVGGTEAFF.

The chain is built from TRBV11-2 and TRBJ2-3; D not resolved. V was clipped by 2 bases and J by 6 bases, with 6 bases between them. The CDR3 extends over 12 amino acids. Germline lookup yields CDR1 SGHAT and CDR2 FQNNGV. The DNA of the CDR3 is TGTGCCAGCAGCTTAATTTTGGATACGCAGTATTTT. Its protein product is CASSLILDTQYF. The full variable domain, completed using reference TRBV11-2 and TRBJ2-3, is EAGVAQSPRYKIIEKRQSVAFWCNPISGHATLYWYQQILGQGPKLLIQFQNNGVVDDSQLPKDRFSAERLKGVDSTLKIQPAKLEDSAVYLCASSLILDTQYFGPGTRLTVL.

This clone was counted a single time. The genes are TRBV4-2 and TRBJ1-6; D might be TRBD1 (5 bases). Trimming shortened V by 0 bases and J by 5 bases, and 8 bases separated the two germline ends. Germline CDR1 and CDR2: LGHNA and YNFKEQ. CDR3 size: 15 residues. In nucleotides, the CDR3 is TGTGCCAGCAGCCAAGAGGGGGGTCATAATTCACCCCTCCACTTT. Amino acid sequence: CASSQEGGHNSPLHF.

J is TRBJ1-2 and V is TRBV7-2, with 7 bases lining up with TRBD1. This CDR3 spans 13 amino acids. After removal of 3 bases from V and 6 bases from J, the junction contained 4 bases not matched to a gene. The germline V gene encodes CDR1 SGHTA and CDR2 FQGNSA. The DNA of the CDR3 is TGTGCCAGCAGCTTGACAGGGTGGAATGGCTACACCTTC. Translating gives CASSLTGWNGYTF.

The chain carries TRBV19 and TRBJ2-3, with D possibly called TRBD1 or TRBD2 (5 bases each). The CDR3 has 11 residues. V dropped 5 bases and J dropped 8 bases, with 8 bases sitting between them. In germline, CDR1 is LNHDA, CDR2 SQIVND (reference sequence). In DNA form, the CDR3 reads TGTGCCAGTAGTTCGGGGACTACGCAGTATTTT. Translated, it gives CASSSGTTQYF.